The 13 T cell receptor beta chains given below trace back to one sample, sequenced in a study of cytomegalovirus exposure and HLA in healthy donors. This PCR relied on a set of 60 Vbeta primers and 13 Jbeta primers. The repertoire was sequenced with immunoSEQ multiplex PCR; TCRdb's copy has only in-frame clones and lacks some. Counted here are 180,000 or so clones, 55% to 65% occurring once; the ten biggest clones make up around 2.9%. The sequenced sample was PBMCs. These receptors were taken from a man in his forties in good health and CMV-seronegative.

This clone appeared a few times. This chain joins TRBV6-1 and TRBJ1-5, with D perhaps matching TRBD1 (5 bases). With 6 bases removed from V and 7 bases from J, the gap between germline ends came to 19 bases. The V gene's germline CDR1 is MNHNS and CDR2 SASEGT. CDR3 length: 15 residues. Written as DNA, the CDR3 is TGTGCCAGCAGCGCTCCTATCAGGGATGGGCAGCCCCAGCATTTT. It translates to CASSAPIRDGQPQHF.

J is TRBJ2-2 and V is TRBV9, with D perhaps matching TRBD1 (7 bases). The CDR3 runs 15 residues. Trimming cost V 2 bases and J 6 bases, with 14 bases left between them. Per germline, CDR1 SGDLS and CDR2 YYNGEE. The CDR3 region has the DNA TGTGCCAGCAGCGTCGGCAGGGGGGTTGCCGGGGAGCTGTTTTTT. Residues: CASSVGRGVAGELFF.

There are a few counts of this clone. The chain recombines TRBV2 with TRBJ2-1; 9 positions agree with TRBD2. CDR3 length: 15 amino acids. The germline V gene has CDR1 SNHLY and CDR2 FYNNEI. V dropped 8 bases and J dropped 0; count of bases not matched to a gene: 5. The chain's CDR3 is CASGSGRSSYNEQFF. Written as DNA, the CDR3 is TGTGCCAGCGGAAGCGGGAGGAGCTCCTACAATGAGCAGTTCTTC. The full variable domain, completed using reference TRBV2 and TRBJ2-1, is EPEVTQTPSHQVTQMGQEVILRCVPISNHLYFYWYRQILGQKVEFLVSFYNNEISEKSEIFDDQFSVERPDGSNFTLKIRSTKLEDSAMYFCASGSGRSSYNEQFFGPGTRLTVL.

This clone has only a few counts. A junction end diverges from the germline sequence, so it may reflect a read error. This sequence joins TRBV10-3 and TRBJ2-1; TRBD2 matches at 11 bases. The CDR3 has 17 amino acids. Germline V lookup: CDR1 ENHRY, CDR2 SYGVKD. The CDR3 coding sequence is TGTGCCAGCAGTCCACTTAGGACTAGCGGGCCCTACAATGAGCAGTTCTTC. As protein: CASSPLRTSGPYNEQFF.

This clone was counted only a few times. The chain couples TRBV15 to TRBJ1-2, with 12 nucleotides matching TRBD1. CDR3 length: 15 amino acids. With 1 base clipped from V and 6 bases from J, the junction kept 3 bases outside the gene matches. CDR1 and CDR2 from the germline V gene are LNHNV and YYDKDF (reference sequence). CDR3 bases: TGTGCCACCAGCAGAGCGGGACAGGGGGCCCATGGCTACACCTTC. Its translation is CATSRAGQGAHGYTF.

The V and J genes are TRBV6-1 and TRBJ2-7; TRBD1 agrees at 8 bases. This CDR3 contains 15 residues. The trim removed 3 bases at V and 2 bases at J, leaving 6 bases unmatched. Germline CDR1 reads MNHNS; CDR2 reads SASEGT. The CDR3 is CASSEGRGLPYEQYF. For the CDR3, the DNA is TGTGCCAGCAGTGAGGGCAGGGGGCTCCCCTACGAGCAGTACTTC.

This clone was detected a few times. The rearrangement uses TRBV11-3 and TRBJ2-3; D is possibly TRBD2 (7 bases). The germline gives CDR1 SGHNT, CDR2 YENEEA. This CDR3 region has 18 residues. The germline V and J ends were trimmed by 2 bases and 0 bases, with 18 bases remaining between them. As DNA, the CDR3 is TGTGCCAGCAGCTTATCGAATCGCGGGGGCCTTAGCACAGATACGCAGTATTTT. Protein product: CASSLSNRGGLSTDTQYF.

The rearrangement links TRBV5-4 to TRBJ2-2; TRBD1 might be the D (5 bases). The germline V and J ends were trimmed by 0 bases and 3 bases, with 15 bases remaining between them. Germline-derived CDR1 and CDR2 are SGHNT and YYREEE (reference sequence). CDR3 length: 17 residues. CDR3 residues: CASSLDFSIGDTGELFF. For the CDR3, the DNA is TGTGCCAGCAGCTTGGACTTTTCTATAGGGGACACCGGGGAGCTGTTTTTT. The whole variable domain, remainder taken from reference TRBV5-4 and TRBJ2-2, is ETGVTQSPTHLIKTRGQQVTLRCSSQSGHNTVSWYQQALGQGPQFIFQYYREEENGRGNFPPRFSGLQFPNYSSELNVNALELDDSALYLCASSLDFSIGDTGELFFGEGSRLTVL.

The J gene is TRBJ2-1, the V gene TRBV19, with 9 nucleotides matching TRBD1. This CDR3 has 14 residues. Germline V gene data show CDR1 as LNHDA and CDR2 as SQIVND (reference sequence). V was clipped by 6 bases and J by 11 bases; unmatched bases: 11. CDR3 sequence: CASSRDRERVQQFF. CDR3 in DNA: TGTGCCAGTAGCAGGGACAGGGAGAGGGTCCAGCAGTTCTTC.

This chain joins TRBV25-1 and TRBJ2-2; 7 bases agree with TRBD1. Germline values: CDR1 MGHDK, CDR2 SYGVNS. The CDR3 is made up of 16 amino acids. V was clipped by 3 bases and J by 4 bases; unmatched bases: 8. The CDR3: CASSDARTGGTGELFF. In DNA form, the CDR3 reads TGTGCCAGCAGTGATGCAAGGACAGGCGGCACCGGGGAGCTGTTTTTT. The complete variable domain, with remaining parts taken from reference TRBV25-1 and TRBJ2-2, reads EADIYQTPRYLVIGTGKKITLECSQTMGHDKMYWYQQDPGMELHLIHYSYGVNSTEKGDLSSESTVSRIRTEHFPLTLESARPSHTSQYLCASSDARTGGTGELFFGEGSRLTVL.

This clone has only a few counts. The rearrangement uses TRBV19 and TRBJ1-2; TRBD1 aligns across 7 bases. Germline values: CDR1 LNHDA, CDR2 SQIVND (reference sequence). V lost 5 bases to trimming and J lost 3 bases; unmatched junction nucleotides: 3. The CDR3 is 13 amino acids. The CDR3 here is CASSQGGDYGYTF. The DNA for the CDR3 is TGTGCCAGTAGTCAAGGGGGCGACTATGGCTACACCTTC.

The chain recombines TRBV9 with TRBJ2-1; a weak D match, TRBD2 (6 bases). CDR1 is SGDLS and CDR2 is YYNGEE in the germline V gene. Trimming shortened V by 0 bases and J by 2 bases, and 18 bases separated the two germline ends. CDR3 size: 18 residues. CDR3 residues: CASSVARVGSGTYNEQFF. CDR3 DNA sequence: TGTGCCAGCAGCGTAGCCCGGGTGGGTAGCGGAACCTACAATGAGCAGTTCTTC.

CDR3 DNA: TGTGCCAGCAGGGCAGGGGGTATCTATGGCTACACCTTC. Translating it yields CASRAGGIYGYTF. The V and J genes are TRBV5-4 and TRBJ1-2; 7 nucleotides align to TRBD1. Germline-derived CDR1 and CDR2 are SGHNT and YYREEE (reference sequence). The ends lost 5 bases at V and 4 bases at J; junction bases unmatched: 5. The CDR3 sequence is 13 residues long.